This entry features one T cell receptor (beta chain) sequence. The CDR3 is 15 amino acids. The germline CDR1 and CDR2 sequences are MDHEN and SYDVKM. V was cut by 6 bases and J by 0 bases, with 15 bases left in between. From the 5' RACE reads, TCRdb called clonotypes with MiXCR, one entry per CDR3 protein. The data show some 280,000 distinct CDR3 sequences, with about a sixth seen just once and approximately 23% held by the top ten. These data originate in a study of T-cell memory formation after mild COVID-19. Sequenced input: PBMCs or a T cell subset sorted from them (not recorded which). The receptor was isolated from a man in his late teens or twenties who had mild COVID-19 (a few samples of this study predate the infection). Cell type and time point are not known. The rearrangement joins TRBV28 to TRBJ2-7, with D unclear. The CDR3 DNA reads TGTGCCAGCAGCCGAGACCCCCCGAGCTCCTACGAGCAGTACGTC. It translates to CASSRDPPSSYEQYV.